These 27 T cell receptor beta chains came from one sample sequenced in a study of a mutant IDH1 vaccine in newly diagnosed glioma. Regarding time point: week 11, during vaccination. Each dose delivered 300 ug of mutant IDH1 20-mer peptide subcutaneously with imiquimod. These TCRs' antigens remain unknown. The assay was immunoSEQ multiplex PCR, and TCRdb's table has in-frame clones only and misses some. The data contain 110,000 or so clones, 85% to 90% of them singletons. The specimen was PBMCs, collected from a glioma patient whose treatment included an IDH1 peptide vaccine. Receptor source: a woman between 45 and 60 years old with glioma.

This sequence joins TRBV2 and TRBJ2-6; D possibly corresponds to TRBD2 (5 bases). The CDR3 has 15 amino acids. The V gene lost 3 bases and the J gene lost 4 bases, with 10 bases spanning the gap. CDR1 SNHLY and CDR2 FYNNEI come from the germline V gene. The CDR3 spells CASSDRGRGANVLTF. CDR3 DNA sequence: TGTGCCAGCAGTGACCGGGGAAGAGGGGCCAACGTCCTGACTTTC.

This chain connects TRBV6-5 to TRBJ2-7; possible D gene TRBD2, 6 bases. The CDR3 length is 13 residues. V was trimmed by 2 bases and J by 1 base, leaving 6 bases between them. CDR1 and CDR2 from the germline V gene are MNHEY and SVGAGI. CDR3 DNA: TGTGCCAGCAGTTACGCGGGATCCTACGAGCAGTACTTC. It is translated as CASSYAGSYEQYF.

This clone was recorded only once. The chain employs TRBV6-5 and TRBJ1-5; a weak D match, TRBD1 (6 bases). The CDR3 extends over 13 amino acids. Germline V lookup: CDR1 MNHEY, CDR2 SVGAGI. The V gene lost 6 bases and the J gene lost 4 bases, with 10 bases spanning the gap. CDR3 coding DNA: TGTGCCAGCAGCCAACAGGGAAATCAGCCCCAGCATTTT. This gives the protein CASSQQGNQPQHF.

The chain joins TRBV6-5 to TRBJ2-5, with 11 bases aligning to TRBD2. The DNA end lines up better with TRBJ2-7; the J call may be wrong. The CDR3 is 15 residues long. Looked up from germline, CDR1 is MNHEY and CDR2 is SVGAGI. CDR3 nucleotides: TGTGCCAGCAGTTACTCACTAGCGGGAGCCTACGAGCAGTACTTC. Amino acid sequence: CASSYSLAGAYEQYF.

The chain is built from TRBV2 and TRBJ1-1, with D tentatively TRBD1 (5 bases). Deletions cut 1 base from V and 4 bases from J, with 13 bases between. Germline CDR1 is SNHLY and CDR2 is FYNNEI. CDR3 size: 15 residues. The CDR3, as DNA: TGTGCCAGCAGTGAAGGGGCAGGGCGAGGCACTGAAGCTTTCTTT. As protein: CASSEGAGRGTEAFF.

V and J are TRBV19 and TRBJ1-4; 7 nucleotides line up with TRBD1. The J segment lost 3 bases and the V segment lost 5 bases, leaving 9 bases of the junction unmatched. The CDR3 covers 16 residues. The germline CDR1 and CDR2 sequences are LNHDA and SQIVND (reference sequence). The CDR3 DNA reads as TGTGCCAGTAGTCTCAGGGGGGGTCCGGCTAATGAAAAACTGTTTTTT. This encodes CASSLRGGPANEKLFF. Supplemented by reference TRBV19 and TRBJ1-4, the full variable domain reads DGGITQSPKYLFRKEGQNVTLSCEQNLNHDAMYWYRQDPGQGLRLIYYSQIVNDFQKGDIAEGYSVSREKKESFPLTVTSAQKNPTAFYLCASSLRGGPANEKLFFGSGTQLSVL.

Comment on this clone: Other DNA variants within this sample encode the same CDR3. Here the CDR3 DNA reads TGTGCCAGCAGTACGGGAATAGGCTACGAGCAGTACTTC. It encodes CASSTGIGYEQYF. The V and J genes are TRBV9 and TRBJ2-7; weak D call: TRBD2 (5 bases). CDR3 size: 13 residues. V dropped 5 bases and J dropped 3 bases, with 12 bases sitting between them. Germline V gives CDR1 SGDLS, CDR2 YYNGEE.

The chain is built from TRBV5-1 and TRBJ1-2; the match to TRBD1 covers 10 bases. This CDR3 has 14 amino acids. The V segment lost 4 bases and the J segment 5 bases; nucleotides outside the gene matches: 5. CDR1 and CDR2 (germline): SGHRS, YFSETQ. Here the CDR3 reads CASSATGGAYGYTF. The CDR3 DNA reads TGCGCCAGCAGCGCGACAGGGGGCGCGTATGGCTACACCTTC.

The chain joins TRBV9 to TRBJ2-1; D not resolved. CDR1 is SGDLS, CDR2 YYNGEE, per germline. V lost 4 bases to trimming and J lost 5 bases, with 10 bases between them. This CDR3 contains 13 residues. CDR3 protein: CASSPRANNEQFF. The CDR3 DNA reads as TGTGCCAGCAGCCCTCGGGCGAACAATGAGCAGTTCTTC.

The chain links TRBV10-3 to TRBJ1-1, with D possibly TRBD1 on 5 matching bases. Between the trimmed V and J ends, which lost 2 bases and 5 bases, there was a span of 12 bases. Germline-derived CDR1 and CDR2 are ENHRY and SYGVKD. The CDR3 has 14 amino acids. The DNA for the CDR3 is TGTGCCATCAGTGAGGACAGTCAAAGAACTGAAGCTTTCTTT. Translating it yields CAISEDSQRTEAFF.

J is TRBJ2-5 and V is TRBV7-2, with D tentatively TRBD2 (5 bases). Matching the DNA end better, TRBJ2-7 makes the J call doubtful. The CDR3 totals 14 residues. Looked up from germline, CDR1 is SGHTA and CDR2 is FQGNSA. CDR3 nucleotides: TGTGCCAGCAGCGGTTCGGACTTTTCCTACGAGCAGTACTTC. Translation gives CASSGSDFSYEQYF.

The rearrangement uses TRBV28 and TRBJ2-7; 9 bases agree with TRBD2. V lost 6 bases, J lost 2 bases, and 5 bases stayed unmatched. Germline CDR1 MDHEN, CDR2 SYDVKM. The CDR3 runs 14 residues. CDR3 DNA sequence: TGTGCCAGCAGCTCGCCTAGCGGGACCTACGAGCAGTACTTC. This codes for CASSSPSGTYEQYF. The complete variable domain, with remaining parts taken from reference TRBV28 and TRBJ2-7, reads DVKVTQSSRYLVKRTGEKVFLECVQDMDHENMFWYRQDPGLGLRLIYFSYDVKMKEKGDIPEGYSVSREKKERFSLILESASTNQTSMYLCASSSPSGTYEQYFGPGTRLTVT.

The chain recombines TRBV4-2 with TRBJ2-7; the match to TRBD2 covers 9 bases. Germline values: CDR1 LGHNA, CDR2 YNFKEQ. V shed 2 bases, J shed 4 bases, and the junction held 6 bases outside the gene matches. The CDR3 has 15 residues. In DNA, the CDR3 is TGTGCCAGCAGCCAATCGGGGACTAGCAGGTACGAGCAGTACTTC. This gives the protein CASSQSGTSRYEQYF.

The chain combines TRBV5-1 with TRBJ2-5, with TRBD2 identical over 13 bases. The J call is uncertain, as TRBJ2-7 better fits the DNA end. This CDR3 is built from 16 residues. Looked up from germline, CDR1 is SGHRS and CDR2 is YFSETQ. The CDR3 protein is CASSLTSGRGTYEQYF. The CDR3 DNA is TGCGCCAGCAGCTTGACTAGCGGGAGGGGAACTTACGAGCAGTACTTC.

This sequence joins TRBV2 and TRBJ1-2, with 9 bases lining up with TRBD1. Germline CDR1 and CDR2: SNHLY and FYNNEI. V lost 5 bases, J lost 2 bases, and 6 bases stayed unmatched. The CDR3 is made up of 15 amino acids. The CDR3 loop reads CASSPGDRVNYGYTF. For the CDR3, the DNA is TGTGCCAGCAGTCCCGGGGACAGGGTAAACTATGGCTACACCTTC.

The V call is TRBV6-5, the J call TRBJ2-7; 7 bases fit TRBD1. With V trimmed by 4 bases and J by 6 bases, 9 bases remained unmatched. CDR1 MNHEY and CDR2 SVGAGI come from the germline V gene. The CDR3 has 14 amino acids. The CDR3 sequence is CASSSSTGSSEQYF. CDR3 bases: TGTGCCAGCAGTTCATCGACAGGGTCTAGCGAGCAGTACTTC.

This chain links TRBV5-4 with TRBJ1-1; perhaps TRBD1 as D (6 bases). CDR1 is SGHNT and CDR2 is YYREEE in the germline V gene (reference sequence). V lost 0 bases to trimming and J lost 1 base, with 10 bases between them. This CDR3 has 15 amino acids. This CDR3 reads CASSLARTANTEAFF. The CDR3 DNA reads TGTGCCAGCAGCTTGGCTAGGACAGCGAACACTGAAGCTTTCTTT.

V gene TRBV19 combines with J gene TRBJ1-1, with D unclear. Germline V gene data show CDR1 as LNHDA and CDR2 as SQIVND (reference sequence). This CDR3 contains 13 residues. The V and J ends lost 0 bases and 5 bases respectively, with 7 bases between them. The DNA of the CDR3 is TGTGCCAGTAGTATAGATCTGAGGACTGAAGCTTTCTTT. It specifies CASSIDLRTEAFF.

J is TRBJ2-1 and V is TRBV4-1, with 9 bases identical to TRBD2. The CDR3 has 15 residues. Germline V gene sequence: CDR1 MGHRA, CDR2 YSYEKL. The V and J ends lost 2 bases and 2 bases, in that order; junction bases with no gene match: 1. In DNA, the CDR3 is TGCGCCAGCAGCCAACTAGCGGGGCCCTACAATGAGCAGTTCTTC. It specifies CASSQLAGPYNEQFF.

CDR3 sequence reads: CASSLREGGNQPQHF. In nucleotides, the CDR3 is TGTGCCAGCAGCTTACGGGAGGGGGGAAATCAGCCCCAGCATTTT. This chain links TRBV7-8 with TRBJ1-5, with D possibly being TRBD1 (6 bases). Germline loops: CDR1 SGHVS, CDR2 FQNEAQ. Trimming removed 2 bases at V and 4 bases at J, with 12 bases between. The CDR3 loop spans 15 amino acids.

The chain carries TRBV30 and TRBJ1-5; no firm D call. Germline V CDR1 and CDR2: GTSNPN, SVGIG (reference sequence). V shed 4 bases and J shed 8 bases, with 15 bases lying between them. The CDR3 is 13 residues long. CDR3 coding DNA: TGTGCCTGGACGCACGGGTCCTCGGAGCCCCAGCATTTT. Amino acids: CAWTHGSSEPQHF.

The chain recombines TRBV28 with TRBJ2-4, with D maybe TRBD2 (5 bases). This CDR3 has 14 amino acids. Germline V gene sequence: CDR1 MDHEN, CDR2 SYDVKM. V gave up 2 bases and J gave up 1 base, with 6 bases separating them. CDR3 in amino acids: CASSLEGAKNIQYF. CDR3 bases: TGTGCCAGCAGTTTAGAGGGTGCCAAAAACATTCAGTACTTC.

This sequence joins TRBV6-1 and TRBJ1-5, with D maybe TRBD1 (5 bases). Germline CDR1 and CDR2: MNHNS and SASEGT. V dropped 4 bases and J dropped 0 bases, with 10 bases sitting between them. The CDR3 length is 15 residues. The CDR3 coding sequence is TGTGCCAGCAGTGCTGGACACCGTAGCAATCAGCCCCAGCATTTT. Translating it yields CASSAGHRSNQPQHF.

The V gene is TRBV27, the J gene TRBJ2-2, with D possibly being TRBD2 (6 bases). Per the germline V gene, CDR1 is MNHEY and CDR2 is SMNVEV (reference sequence). V dropped 3 bases and J dropped 4 bases, with 15 bases sitting between them. This CDR3 has 16 amino acids. In nucleotides, the CDR3 is TGTGCCAGCAGTTTTTCAACGGGAGAGACCACCGGGGAGCTGTTTTTT. This gives the protein CASSFSTGETTGELFF.

The rearrangement links TRBV27 to TRBJ1-3; D not resolved. Germline CDR1 reads MNHEY; CDR2 reads SMNVEV (reference sequence). The CDR3 consists of 13 residues. V lost 2 bases, J lost 2 bases, and 4 bases lay in between. The CDR3 nucleotides are TGTGCCAGCAGTTTAAACACTGGAAACACCATATATTTT. Translating it yields CASSLNTGNTIYF.

This chain connects TRBV29-1 to TRBJ2-5; TRBD1 might be the D (5 bases). The better agreement between TRBJ2-7 and the DNA end casts doubt on the J call. CDR3 size: 11 residues. CDR1 is SQVTM and CDR2 is ANQGSEA in the germline V gene. CDR3 sequence: CSVRGSYEQYF. The CDR3 nucleotides read TGCAGCGTTAGGGGCTCCTACGAGCAGTACTTC.

The genes are TRBV5-8 and TRBJ1-2; D not resolved. This CDR3 spans 13 amino acids. The germline CDR1 and CDR2 sequences are SGHTS and YDEGEE. V was cut by 4 bases and J by 3 bases, with 10 bases left in between. CDR3 in amino acids: CASSPTRDYGYTF. The CDR3 DNA sequence: TGTGCCAGCAGCCCCACTAGGGACTATGGCTACACCTTC.